The 22 T cell receptor beta chains below were found in one sample sequenced in a study of T-cell reconstitution after alpha-beta-depleted transplantation in children. It was with unique molecular identifiers that the TCRbeta library was prepared. In TCRdb, the PCR reads were re-called with MiXCR into one record per CDR3 protein. The top ten hold approximately 5.9% of the sample, which has hundreds of thousands of distinct CDR3 sequences, approximately 9% seen once. The material sequenced was PBMCs from the stem cell graft donor, taken from the stem cell graft. These receptors all stem from a human donor who donated a stem cell graft to a child with acute lymphoblastic leukemia.

This clonotype turned up a few times. The chain carries TRBV28 and TRBJ1-2, with 7 bases aligning to TRBD1. J was trimmed by 11 bases and V by 6 bases; bases with no gene match: 12. The germline V gene has CDR1 MDHEN and CDR2 SYDVKM. This CDR3 is 13 amino acids long. The CDR3 is CASRPTTGKAYTF. As DNA, the CDR3 is TGTGCCAGCAGACCAACGACAGGGAAAGCGTACACCTTC.

This clonotype was counted only a few times. The chain couples TRBV5-6 to TRBJ1-2; 7 bases match TRBD1. CDR1 and CDR2 from the germline V gene are SGHDT and YYEEEE. The CDR3 has 16 residues. Germline trimming cut 0 bases from V and 2 bases from J; bases unmatched to any gene: 7. The CDR3 sequence: CASSLAGQYFNYGYTF. The DNA of the CDR3 is TGTGCCAGCAGCTTGGCGGGACAGTACTTCAACTATGGCTACACCTTC.

Many counts were recorded for this clonotype. The CDR3 protein is CASRGSFLREAFF. In DNA form, the CDR3 reads TGCGCCAGCCGGGGATCCTTTCTTAGGGAAGCTTTCTTT. The rearrangement uses TRBV23-1 and TRBJ1-1; D unclear. TRBV23-1 is designated an ORF whose function remains uncertain. The V end was cut by 8 bases, the J end by 8 bases, with 18 bases between. CDR3 length: 13 amino acids.

A few counts support this clonotype. The rearrangement uses TRBV7-9 and TRBJ2-1; D not resolved. V dropped 4 bases and J dropped 9 bases, with 10 bases sitting between them. From germline, CDR1 is SEHNR and CDR2 FQNEAQ (reference sequence). This CDR3 comprises 12 residues. CDR3 in DNA: TGTGCCAGCAGCTACTTTACGAGTGAGCAGTTCTTC. This gives the protein CASSYFTSEQFF.

This chain links TRBV29-1 with TRBJ1-1; the D gene is possibly TRBD1 (6 bases). The CDR3 covers 13 residues. From germline, CDR1 is SQVTM and CDR2 ANQGSEA. Trimming removed 7 bases from V and 6 bases from J, with 18 bases in between. The CDR3 region is CSAERISGAEAFF. The CDR3 DNA follows: TGCAGCGCAGAGAGGATTTCAGGGGCTGAAGCTTTCTTT.

This clonotype was seen many times. This chain joins TRBV6-5 and TRBJ2-7; weak D call: TRBD2 (6 bases). Germline assignment: CDR1 MNHEY and CDR2 SVGAGI. The CDR3 consists of 16 residues. The ends were cut back, 2 bases at V and 2 bases at J, with 16 bases in the middle. The CDR3 loop is CASSYLGAGITYEQYF. DNA for the CDR3: TGTGCCAGCAGTTACCTCGGGGCGGGGATCACCTACGAGCAGTACTTC.

The rearrangement uses TRBV5-1 and TRBJ1-3; TRBD1 agrees at 10 bases. The V gene end was trimmed by 4 bases and the J gene end by 3 bases; junction bases not matched to a gene: 16. Germline assignment: CDR1 SGHRS and CDR2 YFSETQ. This CDR3 is built from 19 residues. The CDR3 DNA reads as TGCGCCAGCAGCCGATCCCCCTTCAGACAGGGGGCGTATGGAAACACCATATATTTT. It encodes CASSRSPFRQGAYGNTIYF. Together with reference TRBV5-1 and TRBJ1-3, the CDR3 gives the full variable domain: KAGVTQTPRYLIKTRGQQVTLSCSPISGHRSVSWYQQTPGQGLQFLFEYFSETQRNKGNFPGRFSGRQFSNSRSEMNVSTLELGDSALYLCASSRSPFRQGAYGNTIYFGEGSWLTVV.

As to this clonotype: Being one base from a much bigger clone, this may be a read error. The chain joins TRBV10-1 to TRBJ2-3, with 8 bases lining up with TRBD2. CDR1 is WNHNN, CDR2 SYGVQD, per germline (reference sequence). The CDR3 is made up of 17 amino acids. This CDR3 is CAISEKIAGSSTDTQYF. For the CDR3, the DNA is TGCGCCATCAGTGAGAAGATAGCGGGGAGTAGCACAGATACGCAGTATTTT.

This clonotype has at least ten counts. This rearrangement joins TRBV20-1 to TRBJ2-1, with 9 nucleotides matching TRBD2. V dropped 0 bases and J dropped 5; count of bases not matched to a gene: 5. The germline gives CDR1 DFQATT, CDR2 SNEGSKA (reference sequence). The length of the CDR3 is 15 residues. The CDR3 coding sequence is TGCAGTGCTAGAGAACCGGGACTAGCTAACAATGAGCAGTTCTTC. Translating it yields CSAREPGLANNEQFF.

This clonotype was seen only a few times. CDR3 nucleotides: TGTGCCAGCTCACCACTTGGACAGTCCTACGAGCAGTACTTC. Translating gives CASSPLGQSYEQYF. The chain couples TRBV18 to TRBJ2-7; D may be TRBD1 (6 bases). CDR3 size: 14 residues. V was shortened by 1 base and J by 1 base, with 8 bases between the two germline ends. Germline CDR1 reads KGHSH; CDR2 reads LQKENI.

The rearrangement links TRBV5-1 to TRBJ2-7; D is ambiguous. There are 14 residues in the CDR3. Germline loops: CDR1 SGHRS, CDR2 YFSETQ. V lost 1 base and J 2 bases, leaving 10 bases between the germline ends. This chain's CDR3 is CASSLRPEPYEQYF. The CDR3 DNA follows: TGCGCCAGCAGCTTGAGACCTGAACCCTACGAGCAGTACTTC.

V is TRBV15 and J is TRBJ1-5; the D gene is possibly TRBD1 (5 bases). The CDR3 runs 16 residues. V was shortened by 4 bases and J by 3 bases, with 16 bases between the two germline ends. The germline V gene has CDR1 LNHNV and CDR2 YYDKDF (reference sequence). The CDR3 reads CATSTQGRRPNQPQHF. CDR3 in DNA: TGTGCCACCAGCACCCAGGGACGTCGCCCCAATCAGCCCCAGCATTTT.

In its sample, this clonotype was seen many times. The V and J genes are TRBV7-2 and TRBJ1-1; D is unclear. The CDR3 extends over 14 amino acids. Trimming removed 1 base at V and 5 bases at J, with 11 bases between. Looked up from germline, CDR1 is SGHTA and CDR2 is FQGNSA. The CDR3 DNA follows: TGTGCCAGCAGCTTAGGTCGGGGAAGGACTGAAGCTTTCTTT. It is translated as CASSLGRGRTEAFF.

The chain carries TRBV7-8 and TRBJ2-1, with TRBD2 matching 10 bases. The J segment lost 0 bases and the V segment lost 5 bases, leaving 13 bases of the junction unmatched. CDR1 is SGHVS, CDR2 FQNEAQ, per germline. The CDR3 contains 19 residues. This CDR3 reads CASSVLLAGATFSYNEQFF. CDR3 sequence (DNA): TGTGCCAGCAGCGTCCTTCTAGCGGGGGCCACCTTCTCCTACAATGAGCAGTTCTTC.

This sequence joins TRBV7-9 and TRBJ1-2; D is uncertain. There are 12 residues in the CDR3. CDR1 is SEHNR and CDR2 is FQNEAQ in the germline V gene (reference sequence). Trimming shortened V by 5 bases and J by 4 bases, and 8 bases separated the two germline ends. The CDR3 coding sequence is TGTGCCAGCAGCGGCCTCGCCTATGGCTACACCTTC. Translated, it gives CASSGLAYGYTF.

The chain uses TRBV7-9 and TRBJ2-7; tentative D call: TRBD1 (6 bases). Germline lookup yields CDR1 SEHNR and CDR2 FQNEAQ (reference sequence). Between the trimmed V and J ends, which lost 4 bases and 5 bases, there was a span of 12 bases. This CDR3 has 13 amino acids. The CDR3: CASSSTGIHEQYF. In DNA, the CDR3 is TGTGCCAGCAGCTCCACAGGGATCCACGAGCAGTACTTC. The full variable domain, rest sourced from reference TRBV7-9 and TRBJ2-7, is DTGVSQNPRHKITKRGQNVTFRCDPISEHNRLYWYRQTLGQGPEFLTYFQNEAQLEKSRLLSDRFSAERPKGSFSTLEIQRTEQGDSAMYLCASSSTGIHEQYFGPGTRLTVT.

This chain uses TRBV7-8 with TRBJ2-3; D is unresolved. CDR1 is SGHVS and CDR2 is FQNEAQ in the germline V gene. V shed 6 bases and J shed 4 bases, with 14 bases lying between them. This CDR3 is 14 amino acids long. CDR3 sequence: CASREAFGADTQYF. DNA of the CDR3: TGTGCCAGCAGGGAAGCGTTTGGCGCAGATACGCAGTATTTT.

In this sample, this clonotype turned up a few times. The chain uses TRBV18 and TRBJ1-1, with a weak D call TRBD1 (5 bases). Trimming stripped 0 bases from V and 1 base from J, with 9 bases between. This CDR3 is 15 amino acids long. Germline V gene sequence: CDR1 KGHSH, CDR2 LQKENI. In DNA form, the CDR3 reads TGTGCCAGCTCACCACCGTCCGACAGGAACACTGAAGCTTTCTTT. This encodes CASSPPSDRNTEAFF.

This clonotype was picked up many times. V is TRBV7-9 and J is TRBJ1-5; D perhaps matches TRBD1 (6 bases). Trimming cost V 6 bases and J 6 bases, with 15 bases left between them. Looked up from germline, CDR1 is SEHNR and CDR2 is FQNEAQ (reference sequence). The CDR3 has 14 amino acids. For the CDR3, the DNA is TGTGCCAGCAGTCCAGGGGAAGGGAGTCAGCCCCAGCATTTT. Translation gives CASSPGEGSQPQHF.

This chain links TRBV12-3 or TRBV12-4 with TRBJ2-1, with no clear D. Trimming removed 7 bases at V and 4 bases at J, with 11 bases between. There are 13 residues in the CDR3. The CDR3 region is CASNPEVYNEQFF. The CDR3 nucleotides read TGTGCCAGCAACCCCGAGGTGTACAATGAGCAGTTCTTC.

V is TRBV5-4 and J is TRBJ1-3; no clear D gene. The CDR3 spans 11 residues. Germline V gives CDR1 SGHNT, CDR2 YYREEE (reference sequence). V was trimmed by 8 bases and J by 4 bases, leaving 7 bases between them. The CDR3 here is CASDAGNTIYF. As DNA, the CDR3 is TGTGCCAGTGATGCGGGAAACACCATATATTTT. Variable domain in full (rest from reference TRBV5-4 and TRBJ1-3): ETGVTQSPTHLIKTRGQQVTLRCSSQSGHNTVSWYQQALGQGPQFIFQYYREEENGRGNFPPRFSGLQFPNYSSELNVNALELDDSALYLCASDAGNTIYFGEGSWLTVV.

This clonotype has a handful of counts. This chain links TRBV27 with TRBJ1-5, with 7 positions matching TRBD1. Germline V gene lookup returns CDR1 MNHEY and CDR2 SMNVEV (reference sequence). This CDR3 contains 15 residues. Losses at the gene ends were 5 bases for V and 4 bases for J; bases not matched to a gene: 8. CDR3 region: CASSRDRDGNQPQHF. The CDR3 region has the DNA TGTGCCAGCAGTCGTGACAGGGATGGAAATCAGCCCCAGCATTTT.